These T cell receptor beta chains were read from a single sample in a study of metastatic and nonmetastatic thyroid tumors. TCRdb used MiXCR to call clones anew from the PCR reads. The sample lists 20,000 to 25,000 clones; about a sixth were seen once. Sequencing was performed on blood. The receptor set was obtained from a female donor with papillary thyroid cancer or a benign thyroid nodule (not recorded which). Some clones in this sample may be carry-over from other donors' samples. The CDR3 runs from the conserved cysteine through the conserved F or W. The D gene is left open where the match is weak. Some rows mark clone size as missing; the rest say once, few, many or name a class of expanded clone.

d_call,v_call,clone_size,j_call,cdr3_nt,cdr3_aa
TRBD1,TRBV4-2,many,TRBJ2-1,TGTGCCAGCAGCCAAGGGGACAGAGACAATGAGCAGTTCTTC,CASSQGDRDNEQFF
.,TRBV6-1,many,TRBJ1-2,TGTGCCAGCAGTGAGTACGGAGTAAGGGTCGCCACGTCCGGGATATATGGCTACACCTTC,CASSEYGVRVATSGIYGYTF
.,TRBV20-1,once,TRBJ1-2,TGCAGTGCTAGCCTCGAGTTTCTTGGGTCTAATGGCTACACCTTC,CSASLEFLGSNGYTF
TRBD2,TRBV5-1,.,TRBJ2-1,TGCGCCAGTAATCGTGGGAGGGGAAGATACAATGAGCAGTTCTTC,CASNRGRGRYNEQFF
.,TRBV7-9,many,TRBJ1-4,TGTGCCAGCAGCTTTGACCGTTTCGGAAAACTGTTTTTT,CASSFDRFGKLFF
TRBD2,TRBV30,many,TRBJ2-3,TGTGCCTGGAGTGTACGGCGGGGGGCGGGAGATACGCAGTATTTT,CAWSVRRGAGDTQYF
.,TRBV7-2,many,TRBJ1-1,TGTGCCAGCAGCTTATCGGGGGCAGGACGGCCTGAAGCTTTCTTT,CASSLSGAGRPEAFF
.,TRBV4-2,many,TRBJ2-4,TGTGCCAGCAGCCAAGATTGGGGCGGGCTAGCCAAAAACATTCAGTACTTC,CASSQDWGGLAKNIQYF
.,TRBV6-6,many,TRBJ2-7,TGTGCCAGCAGTTACAATCAGGGGAGCGAGCAGTGCTTC,CASSYNQGSEQCF
.,TRBV28,medium-sized,TRBJ1-4,TGTGCCAGCAGTTTTCTAACAGGGCCAAAACTGTTTTTT,CASSFLTGPKLFF
.,TRBV10-2,many,TRBJ2-2,TGCGCCAGCATTGGCAGGGGGAACACCGGGGAGCTGTTTTTT,CASIGRGNTGELFF
TRBD2,TRBV20-1,many,TRBJ2-1,TGCAGTGGCCTGACTAGCGGGCCAAATGAGCAGTTCTTC,CSGLTSGPNEQFF
.,TRBV12-3/TRBV12-4,.,TRBJ1-6,TGTGCCAGCAGTTTAATAGGGTATAATTCACCCCTCCACTTT,CASSLIGYNSPLHF
TRBD2,TRBV24-1,many,TRBJ2-3,TGTGCCACCAGCTCTAGCGGGGGGACAGATACGCAGTATTTT,CATSSSGGTDTQYF
TRBD2,TRBV9,large,TRBJ2-1,TGTGCCAGCAGCTCTCGGACTAGCGAGATTCGCAATGAGCAGTTCTTC,CASSSRTSEIRNEQFF
.,TRBV5-1,.,TRBJ2-5,TGCGCCAGCAGCTTGAGACGAGAGACCCAGTACTTC,CASSLRRETQYF
TRBD1,TRBV19,.,TRBJ1-3,TGTGCCAGTAGTATAGCAGGGGGATCTGGAAACACCATATATTTT,CASSIAGGSGNTIYF
TRBD1,TRBV6-1,medium-sized,TRBJ2-7,TGTGCCAGCAGTCCCCGGACAGGACTTCCCGGCGAGCAGTACTTC,CASSPRTGLPGEQYF
.,TRBV19,many,TRBJ1-1,TGTGCCAGTAGTCCCCCCCGACAGTTCTCGGTCACTGAAGCTTTCTTT,CASSPPRQFSVTEAFF
.,TRBV3-1,many,TRBJ2-1,TGTGCCAGCAGCCAAGATCGGTCCCCAGGGGCCAATGAGCAGTTCTTC,CASSQDRSPGANEQFF
.,TRBV5-1,many,TRBJ2-3,TGCGCCAGCAGCCCCAACCGGGCATCAGTCGGGGATACGCAGTATTTT,CASSPNRASVGDTQYF
.,TRBV6-4,many,TRBJ1-3,TGTGCCAGCAGTCGAACCGCGAACTCTGGAAACACCATATATTTT,CASSRTANSGNTIYF
TRBD1,TRBV30,many,TRBJ2-7,TGTGCCTGGAGTTTGACAGGGTCCGAGCAGTACTTC,CAWSLTGSEQYF
TRBD2,TRBV7-3,many,TRBJ2-1,TGTGCCAGCAGCTTGTTGGTAGCGGGGGTCAATGAGCAGTTCTTC,CASSLLVAGVNEQFF
.,TRBV28,many,TRBJ2-2,TGTGCCAGCAGTCTGCGACAGCCCGGGGAGCTGTTTTTT,CASSLRQPGELFF
.,TRBV12-3/TRBV12-4,many,TRBJ2-4,TGTGCCAGCAGCCGAGAACAGGGTAGCATTCAGTACTTC,CASSREQGSIQYF
.,TRBV5-1,many,TRBJ2-7,TGCGCCAGCAGCTTGGCGATGGGGCGGGGTACCTACGAGCAGTACTTC,CASSLAMGRGTYEQYF
TRBD1,TRBV7-9,many,TRBJ1-2,TGTGCCAGCAGCTTAGCGGACAGGGGGCGTCGTGGCTACACCTTC,CASSLADRGRRGYTF
.,TRBV5-6,many,TRBJ2-7,TGTGCCAGCAGCTTAGGAACGGGAGTCTACGAGCAGTACTTC,CASSLGTGVYEQYF
.,TRBV30,many,TRBJ2-1,TGTGCCTGGACGGTGGGAGGTTCCTACAATGAGCAGTTCTTC,CAWTVGGSYNEQFF
.,TRBV2,.,TRBJ1-2,TGTGCCAGCAGTGTCCATGGGGACTATGGCTATACCTTC,CASSVHGDYGYTF
.,TRBV20-1,many,TRBJ1-1,TGCAGTGCTAGAGATTATTTTAGGGGGATGGGTACTGAAGCTTTCTTT,CSARDYFRGMGTEAFF
.,TRBV28,.,TRBJ1-2,TGTGCCAGCAGTTTAGGCGGGGGGCGCGGCTATGGCTACACCTTC,CASSLGGGRGYGYTF
.,TRBV6-4,medium-sized,TRBJ1-2,TGTGCCAGCGGGGCTGGGACTAACTATGGCTACACCTTC,CASGAGTNYGYTF
.,TRBV12-3/TRBV12-4,many,TRBJ1-1,TGTGCCAGCAGTTTTAGGGGAGGGGGAACTGAAGCTTTCTTT,CASSFRGGGTEAFF